Listed below are T cell receptor beta chains from one sample, sequenced in a study of T cells after yellow fever vaccination. Each CDR3 protein is one row after TCRdb ran MiXCR on the 5' RACE reads. The data hold hundreds of thousands of distinct CDR3 sequences, with roughly 3.5% observed a single time. Specimen: PBMCs, collected on the day of the yellow fever booster vaccination. The receptors come from a man aged 18 to 30 who received the YFV17D yellow fever vaccine. Each CDR3 is given with its conserved first and last residue. A D gene is named only where the DNA matches it firmly. Some rows mark clone size as missing; the rest say once, few, many or name a class of expanded clone.

-	many	TRBJ1-1	TRBV6-1	CASSAGLLNTEAFF	TGTGCCAGCAGTGCGGGACTTCTGAACACTGAAGCTTTCTTT
-	few	TRBJ2-7	TRBV15	CATSRDGAGTYEQYF	TGTGCCACCAGCAGAGATGGGGCAGGAACCTACGAGCAGTACTTC
-	few	TRBJ2-3	TRBV5-5	CASSLHGTDTQYF	TGTGCCAGCAGCCTGCATGGCACAGATACGCAGTATTTT
-	many	TRBJ2-1	TRBV4-2	CASSQVLGAGEQFF	TGTGCCAGCAGCCAAGTCTTGGGAGCCGGTGAGCAGTTCTTC
TRBD1	few	TRBJ1-1	TRBV7-2	CASSSRQGGSGTEAFF	TGTGCCAGCAGCTCCCGACAGGGAGGGAGCGGCACTGAAGCTTTCTTT
TRBD1	-	TRBJ2-3	TRBV24-1	CATSDAGDRGYVGTQYF	TGTGCCACCAGTGACGCTGGGGACAGGGGGTACGTCGGGACGCAGTATTTT
TRBD1	many	TRBJ1-1	TRBV5-1	CASSPPRQGGTEAFF	TGCGCCAGCAGCCCTCCGAGACAGGGAGGCACTGAAGCTTTCTTT
TRBD1	many	TRBJ2-3	TRBV5-5	CASSLQGVLGDTQYF	TGTGCCAGCAGCTTGCAGGGGGTCTTGGGGGATACGCAGTATTTT
TRBD2	-	TRBJ2-1	TRBV12-3/TRBV12-4	CASTERGGGYNEQFF	TGTGCCAGCACCGAACGGGGGGGCGGATACAATGAGCAGTTCTTC
-	-	TRBJ2-1	TRBV5-5	CASSPAGTQLLREQFF	TGTGCCAGCAGCCCTGCCGGGACTCAGCTATTGCGTGAGCAGTTCTTC
TRBD2	many	TRBJ2-2	TRBV20-1	CSASTSGGLEELFF	TGCAGTGCTAGTACTAGCGGGGGGCTGGAGGAGCTGTTTTTT
-	-	TRBJ2-3	TRBV3-1	CASSQSSVTRLIVDTQYF	TGTGCCAGCAGCCAATCTAGCGTGACCCGTCTTATTGTAGATACGCAGTATTTT
-	many	TRBJ2-7	TRBV5-1	CASSLAVDEQYF	TGCGCCAGCAGCTTGGCCGTAGACGAGCAGTACTTC
TRBD1	-	TRBJ1-2	TRBV7-2	CASSSPGQGVYGYTF	TGTGCCAGCTCAAGCCCGGGACAGGGGGTCTATGGCTACACCTTC
TRBD2	many	TRBJ2-1	TRBV5-1	CASRRVGGGSYNEQFF	TGCGCCAGCAGGCGAGTCGGGGGAGGGTCCTACAATGAGCAGTTCTTC
TRBD2	many	TRBJ2-1	TRBV6-5	CASSESLAGSYNEQFF	TGTGCCAGCAGTGAATCTCTAGCGGGCTCCTACAATGAGCAGTTCTTC
-	few	TRBJ2-1	TRBV19	CASSIRKGLYNEQFF	TGTGCCAGTAGTATTCGGAAGGGACTGTACAATGAGCAGTTCTTC
-	few	TRBJ2-5	TRBV10-3	CAISEQGLETQYF	TGTGCCATCAGTGAGCAGGGTCTAGAGACCCAGTACTTC
TRBD1	many	TRBJ2-4	TRBV5-1	CASSLAPTGQLIQYF	TGCGCCAGCAGCTTGGCCCCGACGGGACAGCTTATTCAGTACTTC
-	few	TRBJ1-1	TRBV19	CASSIILGGTEAFF	TGTGCCAGTAGTATAATCCTCGGAGGAACTGAAGCTTTCTTT
TRBD1	many	TRBJ1-2	TRBV4-3	CASSQDTGAGTVAGYGYTF	TGCGCCAGCAGCCAAGATACGGGAGCCGGGACAGTCGCGGGCTATGGCTACACCTTC
-	many	TRBJ1-2	TRBV5-1	CASSLGEVYGYTF	TGCGCCAGCAGCTTGGGTGAGGTCTATGGCTACACCTTC
-	many	TRBJ1-2	TRBV11-2	CASSGGAGGGYTF	TGTGCCAGCAGCGGGGGGGCCGGAGGAGGCTACACCTTC
-	few	TRBJ1-1	TRBV19	CASSIVTGRNEAFF	TGTGCCAGTAGTATAGTAACAGGGCGAAATGAAGCTTTCTTT
TRBD2	-	TRBJ2-1	TRBV7-3	CASSFSGGAYEQFF	TGTGCCAGCAGCTTTAGCGGGGGGGCCTATGAGCAGTTCTTC
-	-	TRBJ2-3	TRBV19	CASSRSRPDTQYF	TGTGCCAGTAGCAGGTCCCGACCAGATACGCAGTATTTT
TRBD1	few	TRBJ1-2	TRBV3-1	CASSQELQGLGGYTF	TGTGCCAGCAGCCAAGAGCTACAGGGGCTGGGTGGCTACACCTTC
-	few	TRBJ1-1	TRBV6-5	CASSYWGRNMNTEAFF	TGTGCCAGCAGTTACTGGGGGAGAAACATGAACACTGAAGCTTTCTTT
-	many	TRBJ1-1	TRBV4-2	CASSPDLYRNTEAFF	TGTGCCAGCAGCCCGGACCTTTACCGGAACACTGAAGCTTTCTTT
TRBD1	many	TRBJ2-5	TRBV11-2	CASSLGDRDQETQYF	TGTGCCAGCAGCTTAGGGGACAGGGACCAAGAGACCCAGTACTTC
-	many	TRBJ2-1	TRBV3-1	CASGEGGGHSYNEQFF	TGTGCCAGTGGAGAGGGGGGCGGCCACTCCTACAATGAGCAGTTCTTC
-	many	TRBJ2-2	TRBV27	CASSLGQLGGGELFF	TGTGCCAGCAGTTTGGGTCAGCTCGGAGGCGGGGAGCTGTTTTTT
-	few	TRBJ2-5	TRBV12-3/TRBV12-4	CASSLDWDQETQYF	TGTGCCAGCAGTTTGGATTGGGATCAAGAGACCCAGTACTTC
TRBD1	-	TRBJ1-1	TRBV5-1	CASSPGTATEAFF	TGCGCCAGCAGCCCCGGGACAGCTACTGAAGCTTTCTTT
-	few	TRBJ1-3	TRBV24-1	CATSDPTDTGNTIYF	TGTGCCACCAGTGACCCGACCGATACTGGAAACACCATATATTTT
TRBD1	few	TRBJ1-4	TRBV2	CASTNRDRSFNEKLFF	TGTGCCAGCACCAACCGGGACAGGTCCTTTAATGAAAAACTGTTTTTT